This T cell receptor (beta chain) came from a study of chemoradiotherapy in HPV16-positive cancers. The CDR3 is 15 amino acids. V dropped 4 bases and J dropped 1 base, with 10 bases sitting between them. The germline CDR1 and CDR2 sequences are LNHDA and SQIVND (reference sequence). The table came from immunoSEQ multiplex PCR; TCRdb's copy has only in-frame clones and leaves some out. This sample has 8,000 or so clones; over 65% occur once, and the top ten carry around 20%. The gene calls are TRBV19 and TRBJ2-2; D is possibly TRBD2 (6 bases). Sampling was carried out from a patient who underwent chemoradiotherapy. The source of this sequence is a human donor with HPV-associated anogenital cancer. The CDR3 loop reads CASSKGLRNTGELFF. The CDR3 coding sequence is TGTGCCAGTAGTAAGGGACTCAGGAACACCGGGGAGCTGTTTTTT.